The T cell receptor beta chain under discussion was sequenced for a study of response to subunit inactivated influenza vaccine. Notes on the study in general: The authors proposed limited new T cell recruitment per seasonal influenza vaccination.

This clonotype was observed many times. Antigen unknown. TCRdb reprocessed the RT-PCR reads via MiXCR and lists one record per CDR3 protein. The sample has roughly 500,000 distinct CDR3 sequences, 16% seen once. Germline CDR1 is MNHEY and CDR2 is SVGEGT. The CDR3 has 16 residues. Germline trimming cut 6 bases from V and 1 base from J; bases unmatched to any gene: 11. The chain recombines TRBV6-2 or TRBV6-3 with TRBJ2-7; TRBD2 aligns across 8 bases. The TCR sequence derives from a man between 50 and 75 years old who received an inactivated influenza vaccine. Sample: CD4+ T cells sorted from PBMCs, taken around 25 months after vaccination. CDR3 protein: CASRKEAGEFSYEQYF. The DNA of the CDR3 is TGTGCCAGCAGGAAGGAAGCGGGAGAGTTTTCCTACGAGCAGTACTTC.